This record concerns one T cell receptor beta chain sequence. This sample was included in a study of CD8 T cells in Susac syndrome. The authors sequenced TCR beta from blood CD8+ and CD4+ T cells. Germline-derived CDR1 and CDR2 are KGHSH and LQKENI. With V trimmed by 6 bases and J by 5 bases, 4 bases remained unmatched. This CDR3 is built from 14 residues. An amount of RNA that ranged from roughly 0.45 to 1 ug was reverse transcribed with random hexamers. Using its own MiXCR run on the immunoSEQ multiplex PCR reads, TCRdb lists one record per CDR3 protein. Among nearly 200,000 distinct CDR3 sequences listed, about 95% were seen once.

Sequencing used CD4+ T cells from PBMCs. The rearrangement uses TRBV18 and TRBJ1-5, with 10 bases fitting TRBD1. The receptor was isolated from a human donor with multiple sclerosis. CDR3 bases: TGTGCCAGCTCCCGGGACAGGGGAGATCAGCCCCAGCATTTT. Encoded protein: CASSRDRGDQPQHF.